A selection of T cell receptor beta chains follows, all from one sample in a study of blood T cells in healthy people across ages. TCRdb passed the 5' RACE reads through MiXCR, listing each CDR3 protein once. This sample carries fewer than 750,000 distinct CDR3 sequences, 40% to 50% of them seen once, and the ten largest clones take 20% to 25%. Sample: blood. These receptors were collected from an elderly man in good health. The CDR3 runs from the conserved cysteine through the conserved F or W. A D gene is named only where the DNA matches it firmly. Not all rows give a size; the values are once, few, many and, for expanded clones, a class.

cdr3_aa,cdr3_nt,d_call,j_call,clone_size,v_call
CASTAIRGAAEAFF,TGTGCCAGCACTGCCATCCGGGGGGCAGCTGAAGCTTTCTTT,NA,TRBJ1-1,NA,TRBV2
CASSSQGGLSDEQFF,TGTGCCAGCTCCTCACAGGGGGGATTGTCGGATGAGCAGTTCTTC,TRBD1,TRBJ2-1,NA,TRBV5-5
CASSLGVGALLNTEAFF,TGTGCCAGCAGCTTAGGAGTGGGGGCATTACTGAACACTGAAGCTTTCTTT,NA,TRBJ1-1,NA,TRBV7-8
CASSLQSETEAFF,TGTGCCAGCAGCCTTCAATCGGAGACTGAAGCTTTCTTT,NA,TRBJ1-1,NA,TRBV7-9
CASGPDRTGRSVAFF,TGTGCCAGCGGACCCGACCGGACAGGGCGTTCGGTAGCTTTCTTT,TRBD1,TRBJ1-1,NA,TRBV28
CAISSDSTNYGYTF,TGTGCCATCAGTTCGGACAGCACTAACTATGGCTACACCTTC,NA,TRBJ1-2,NA,TRBV10-3
CSVLPGTDGYGYTF,TGCAGTGTCCTCCCCGGGACAGACGGGTATGGCTACACCTTC,TRBD1,TRBJ1-2,NA,TRBV20-1
CASSPSGGPQQFF,TGCGCCAGCAGCCCCAGCGGGGGGCCACAGCAGTTCTTC,TRBD2,TRBJ2-1,NA,TRBV4-3
CASKDPGRDYEQYF,TGTGCCAGCAAAGATCCCGGTCGAGACTACGAGCAGTACTTC,NA,TRBJ2-7,NA,TRBV28
CSVAVAGGPGEQFF,TGCAGCGTGGCAGTAGCGGGAGGGCCTGGTGAGCAGTTCTTC,TRBD2,TRBJ2-1,NA,TRBV29-1
CASSLMVANEKLFF,TGTGCCAGCAGCTTAATGGTCGCTAATGAAAAACTGTTTTTT,NA,TRBJ1-4,NA,TRBV7-2
CASSLRPSNQPQHF,TGTGCCAGCAGCTTGAGACCGAGCAATCAGCCCCAGCATTTT,NA,TRBJ1-5,NA,TRBV7-2
CASSQDRGVGREKLFF,TGTGCCAGCAGCCAAGATAGAGGGGTCGGTCGTGAAAAACTGTTTTTT,NA,TRBJ1-4,few,TRBV3-1
CSASHSLGRETQYF,TGCAGTGCTAGTCACAGCCTTGGGCGGGAGACCCAGTACTTC,NA,TRBJ2-5,NA,TRBV20-1
CASSPPGQGNTEAFF,TGTGCCAGCAGTCCACCGGGACAGGGAAACACTGAAGCTTTCTTT,TRBD1,TRBJ1-1,many,TRBV12-3/TRBV12-4
CSISPSLAGGTDTQYF,TGCAGCATTTCCCCCTCACTAGCGGGAGGAACAGATACGCAGTATTTT,TRBD2,TRBJ2-3,NA,TRBV29-1
CASRRQGAQSSPLHF,TGTGCCAGCAGGAGACAGGGGGCGCAGAGTTCACCCCTCCACTTT,TRBD1,TRBJ1-6,few,TRBV6-6
CASSDFGTGLKDTQYF,TGCGCCAGCAGTGATTTTGGGACAGGGCTGAAAGATACGCAGTATTTT,TRBD1,TRBJ2-3,once,TRBV10-2
CASRPGVGSNQPQHF,TGTGCCAGCAGACCCGGCGTGGGGAGCAATCAGCCCCAGCATTTT,NA,TRBJ1-5,NA,TRBV12-3/TRBV12-4
CSALTRSGRAEEQFF,TGCAGCGCCCTAACTAGAAGCGGGAGGGCCGAAGAGCAGTTCTTC,TRBD2,TRBJ2-1,NA,TRBV29-1
CASSQVGKRRVTYTQYF,TGCGCCAGCAGCCAAGTCGGAAAGCGTAGGGTTACTTATACGCAGTATTTT,NA,TRBJ2-3,NA,TRBV4-1
CASRQGAVGGNTIYF,TGTGCCAGCAGGCAGGGGGCGGTCGGCGGAAACACCATATATTTT,TRBD1,TRBJ1-3,few,TRBV2
CASSIRGSGGSDTDTQYF,TGTGCCAGTAGTATACGGGGCTCCGGCGGGAGCGACACAGATACGCAGTATTTT,TRBD2,TRBJ2-3,NA,TRBV19
CASSPNWGSGRSLGETQYF,TGTGCCAGCAGCCCCAATTGGGGTAGCGGGAGGTCATTAGGAGAGACCCAGTACTTC,TRBD2,TRBJ2-5,few,TRBV7-2
CASSSLANPSGQPQHF,TGTGCCAGCAGTTCCCTCGCCAATCCATCAGGCCAGCCCCAGCATTTT,NA,TRBJ1-5,NA,TRBV12-3/TRBV12-4
CASSLQMGYEQYF,TGTGCCAGCAGCCTCCAGATGGGCTACGAGCAGTACTTC,NA,TRBJ2-7,NA,TRBV7-2
CVSSQLAGGLNNEQFF,TGTGTCAGCAGCCAGTTAGCGGGGGGCCTGAACAACGAGCAGTTCTTC,TRBD2,TRBJ2-1,NA,TRBV4-2
CASSLEGLAGVYNEQFF,TGCGCCAGCAGCTTGGAGGGACTAGCGGGAGTCTACAATGAGCAGTTCTTC,TRBD2,TRBJ2-1,NA,TRBV5-1
CASSLLPADEGSPLHF,TGTGCCAGCAGCTTACTGCCCGCGGACGAGGGTTCACCCCTCCACTTT,NA,TRBJ1-6,NA,TRBV7-2
CASSLGTGRLAGDTQYF,TGCGCCAGCAGCTTGGGGACAGGGCGGCTAGCGGGAGATACGCAGTATTTT,NA,TRBJ2-3,NA,TRBV5-1
CASSLQGKLADTQYF,TGTGCCAGCAGCTTACAGGGGAAATTGGCAGATACGCAGTATTTT,NA,TRBJ2-3,NA,TRBV7-3
CSALLGGGGTHTQYF,TGCAGTGCTCTCCTCGGAGGGGGAGGCACCCATACGCAGTATTTT,NA,TRBJ2-3,NA,TRBV20-1
CSAFPGGTDTQYF,TGCAGTGCCTTCCCAGGGGGCACAGATACGCAGTATTTT,NA,TRBJ2-3,many,TRBV20-1
CASSPTRASGSYEQYF,TGTGCCAGCAGCCCCACTCGGGCTAGCGGTTCCTACGAGCAGTACTTC,TRBD2,TRBJ2-7,NA,TRBV9
CASSLALPGANVLTF,TGTGCCAGCAGCTTAGCCCTACCTGGGGCCAACGTCCTGACTTTC,NA,TRBJ2-6,NA,TRBV7-9
CASSLERGGVNEQFF,TGTGCCAGCAGCTTAGAGAGAGGGGGGGTCAATGAGCAGTTCTTC,NA,TRBJ2-1,NA,TRBV11-2
CASGVPPEYNEQFF,TGTGCCAGCGGTGTTCCCCCCGAATACAATGAGCAGTTCTTC,NA,TRBJ2-1,few,TRBV12-3/TRBV12-4
CASSEIRGRSGDEQFF,TGCGCCAGCAGCGAAATTAGGGGGAGGAGCGGGGATGAGCAGTTCTTC,NA,TRBJ2-1,few,TRBV10-2
CASSLAAGRDEQFF,TGTGCCAGCAGCTTAGCCGCCGGGCGCGATGAGCAGTTCTTC,NA,TRBJ2-1,few,TRBV7-2
CASSSPRGLNSPLHF,TGTGCCAGCAGTTCGCCCAGGGGGTTGAATTCACCCCTCCACTTT,TRBD1,TRBJ1-6,few,TRBV27
CASSFDLASGGEETQYF,TGTGCCAGCAGCTTCGATTTGGCTAGCGGGGGTGAAGAGACCCAGTACTTC,TRBD2,TRBJ2-5,NA,TRBV7-2
CASSPLGLALQETQYF,TGTGCCAGCAGCCCCCTGGGACTAGCCCTACAAGAGACCCAGTACTTC,TRBD2,TRBJ2-5,once,TRBV7-2
CASSLVLSSGSSYNEQVF,TGTGCCAGCAGCTTAGTTTTGTCTAGCGGGAGCTCCTACAATGAGCAGGTCTTC,TRBD2,TRBJ2-1,NA,TRBV7-2
CSVVGPSGAKNIQYF,TGCAGCGTTGTTGGGCCTTCAGGGGCCAAAAACATTCAGTACTTC,NA,TRBJ2-4,many,TRBV29-1
CSAPQGTNEKLFF,TGCAGTGCTCCCCAGGGGACTAATGAAAAACTGTTTTTT,NA,TRBJ1-4,NA,TRBV20-1
CASSPQGSSAGGGNEQFF,TGTGCCAGCAGCCCCCAGGGTAGTTCAGCGGGAGGGGGCAATGAGCAGTTCTTC,TRBD2,TRBJ2-1,NA,TRBV7-2
CASSIRDRFYNEQFF,TGCGCCAGCAGCATCCGGGACAGATTTTACAATGAGCAGTTCTTC,TRBD1,TRBJ2-1,NA,TRBV5-1
CASKGGTPGTSGGRWTDTQYF,TGTGCCAGCAAGGGAGGGACCCCCGGGACTAGCGGGGGGCGTTGGACAGATACGCAGTATTTT,TRBD2,TRBJ2-3,NA,TRBV2
CASSPRRTASSYKEQFF,TGCGCCAGCAGCCCCCGCCGGACAGCGAGCTCCTACAAGGAGCAGTTCTTC,NA,TRBJ2-1,NA,TRBV5-1
CASSPSWGQGGEYAFF,TGTGCCAGCAGCCCGTCTTGGGGACAGGGGGGGGAGTATGCTTTCTTT,TRBD1,TRBJ1-1,many,TRBV6-6
CASSQRDRFHEQYF,TGTGCCAGCAGCCAAAGGGACAGGTTCCACGAGCAGTACTTC,TRBD1,TRBJ2-7,NA,TRBV3-1
CSASKGTYEQYF,TGCAGTGCTAGTAAGGGTACCTACGAGCAGTACTTC,NA,TRBJ2-7,once,TRBV20-1
CASSLARGRASSSEQYF,TGTGCCAGCAGCTTAGCCCGCGGGAGGGCCTCCTCTAGCGAGCAGTACTTC,TRBD2,TRBJ2-7,NA,TRBV11-1
CASSLGTLHNEQFF,TGTGCCAGCAGCTTAGGGACGCTACACAATGAGCAGTTCTTC,NA,TRBJ2-1,many,TRBV7-9
CASSLHLGVGTDTQYF,TGTGCCAGCAGCCTCCACCTGGGCGTGGGCACAGATACGCAGTATTTT,NA,TRBJ2-3,NA,TRBV7-2